This TCR beta chain is from a study of cytomegalovirus exposure and HLA in healthy donors. PCR primers comprised 60 Vbeta and 13 Jbeta primers. Data came from immunoSEQ multiplex PCR; TCRdb stores just in-frame clones and leaves some out. The repertoire holds over 130,000 clones, with roughly 80% as singletons. Trimming cost V 3 bases and J 0 bases, with 12 bases left between them. Germline V gene lookup returns CDR1 GTSNPN and CDR2 SVGIG (reference sequence). The CDR3 contains 14 residues. Remarks on this clone: The antigen is unknown.

Study-wide results and limits: In a later analysis, a missense DCLRE1C variant was linked to TCR beta V- and J-gene trimming. Another analysis was done later, and it associated 17,000 or so TCR beta sequences with HLA alleles at 0.05 false discovery rate. Rarity characterized most TCR sequences, yet some public TCRs appeared in many donors.

The sample was PBMCs. The TCR was taken from a female donor in good health and CMV-seronegative. V usage is TRBV30 and J usage is TRBJ2-7; D is perhaps TRBD2 (6 bases). In DNA form, the CDR3 reads TGTGCCTGGAGGGATAGCGGCCTCTCCTACGAGCAGTACTTC. It specifies CAWRDSGLSYEQYF.